Shown below are 10 T cell receptor beta chains from a single sample sequenced in a study of breast tumors, draining lymph nodes, adjacent tissues. Breast cancer patients provided tissue from their axillary draining lymph nodes. TCRdb reprocessed the multiplex PCR reads via MiXCR and lists one record per CDR3 protein. The table records about 110,000 distinct CDR3 sequences, more than 25% of them present only once. The sequenced material came from axillary lymph node tissue. The receptors were gathered from a female donor with breast cancer. Some clones in this sample may be carry-over from other donors' samples.

In this sample, this clonotype turned up many times. The chain carries TRBV6-1 and TRBJ1-3; 7 nucleotides agree with TRBD1. The J segment lost 3 bases and the V segment lost 6 bases, leaving 2 bases of the junction unmatched. Per germline, CDR1 MNHNS and CDR2 SASEGT. The CDR3 length is 13 residues. CDR3 residues: CASRTGLGNTIYF. DNA of the CDR3: TGTGCCAGCAGGACAGGGCTTGGAAACACCATATATTTT.

This clonotype was counted many times. The chain recombines TRBV20-1 with TRBJ2-5; 10 nucleotides align to TRBD1. This CDR3 is built from 14 residues. Germline V gene lookup returns CDR1 DFQATT and CDR2 SNEGSKA (reference sequence). J was trimmed by 4 bases and V by 4 bases; bases with no gene match: 6. The CDR3 DNA reads TGCAGTGCTACTTCCGGGACAGGGGTAGAGACCCAGTACTTC. Encoded protein: CSATSGTGVETQYF.

This clonotype was seen at least ten times. For the CDR3, the DNA is TGTGCCACCAGTGACCCCCCTCTTAATCAGCCCCAGCATTTT. Encoded protein: CATSDPPLNQPQHF. The V gene is TRBV24-1, the J gene TRBJ1-5; no definite D call. With 4 bases removed from V and 4 bases from J, the gap between germline ends came to 10 bases. The CDR3 is 14 amino acids. In germline, CDR1 is KGHDR, CDR2 SFDVKD.

This clonotype was detected ten times or more. The chain recombines TRBV4-3 with TRBJ2-6; D not certain. V shed 1 base and J shed 0 bases, with 13 bases lying between them. Germline V gene data show CDR1 as LGHNA and CDR2 as YSLEER. CDR3 size: 18 residues. For the CDR3, the DNA is TGCGCCAGCAGCCAAGTGGTTAGCCCCCTCTCTGGGGCCAACGTCCTGACTTTC. It yields the protein CASSQVVSPLSGANVLTF.

This clonotype has ten or more counts. The V call is TRBV7-2, the J call TRBJ2-1, with 8 positions matching TRBD1. The germline CDR1 and CDR2 sequences are SGHTA and FQGNSA. Trimming cost V 1 base and J 10 bases; bases outside gene matches: 6. The CDR3 runs 14 residues. The CDR3 region is CASSLGTGYEEQFF. The CDR3 nucleotides read TGTGCCAGCAGCTTAGGGACAGGGTATGAAGAGCAGTTCTTC.

The V gene is TRBV20-1, the J gene TRBJ1-1; 8 bases line up with TRBD1. The CDR3 sequence is 16 residues long. Germline lookup yields CDR1 DFQATT and CDR2 SNEGSKA (reference sequence). J gave up 1 base and V 3 bases, and 10 bases lay outside the gene matches. The CDR3 sequence is CSASRTGSERNTEAFF. CDR3 nucleotide sequence: TGCAGTGCTAGTAGGACAGGGAGCGAAAGGAACACTGAAGCTTTCTTT.

The chain uses TRBV7-2 and TRBJ2-7; the match to TRBD1 covers 7 bases. Looked up from germline, CDR1 is SGHTA and CDR2 is FQGNSA. CDR3 length equals 16 residues. Germline trimming cut 3 bases from V and 2 bases from J; bases unmatched to any gene: 10. The chain's CDR3 is CASSFPRQGRAYEQYF. DNA for the CDR3: TGTGCCAGCAGCTTTCCTCGACAGGGTCGGGCCTACGAGCAGTACTTC.

There are many counts of this clonotype. The J gene is TRBJ1-2, the V gene TRBV6-5; D is possibly TRBD1 (5 bases). CDR1 MNHEY and CDR2 SVGAGI come from the germline V gene. V lost 6 bases and J 5 bases, leaving 19 bases between the germline ends. The CDR3 loop spans 15 amino acids. CDR3 amino acids: CASSRRGGEGYGYTF. The DNA for the CDR3 is TGTGCCAGCAGCCGCCGGGGCGGGGAAGGGTATGGCTACACCTTC.

In this sample, this clonotype turned up many times. This chain connects TRBV6-5 to TRBJ2-2, with D possibly being TRBD2 (5 bases). The germline V and J ends were trimmed by 5 bases and 2 bases, with 12 bases remaining between them. CDR1 is MNHEY and CDR2 is SVGAGI in the germline V gene. The CDR3 is 15 amino acids. The CDR3 DNA follows: TGTGCCAGCAGTCACCTGGACTCTAACACCGGGGAGCTGTTTTTT. It translates to CASSHLDSNTGELFF.

Of note for this clonotype: A read error is possible here, since a much larger clone lies one base away. The rearrangement links TRBV9 to TRBJ2-5; D assignment may be TRBD1 or TRBD2 (5 bases each). Germline lookup yields CDR1 SGDLS and CDR2 YYNGEE. CDR3 length equals 15 residues. CDR3 residues: CASSADGTVQETPYF. In DNA, the CDR3 is TGTGCCAGCAGCGCCGATGGGACGGTTCAAGAGACCCCGTACTTC.